The next 26 T cell receptor beta chains were all read from a single sample in a study of blood T cell repertoires in COVID-19. Produced via immunoSEQ multiplex PCR; TCRdb's table is partial and in-frame only. The sample contains about 140,000 clones, about four fifths of which appear only once. The material sequenced was PBMCs or T cells enriched from blood (not recorded which). The receptors here all came from a woman aged 45-60 years with acute COVID-19.

V and J are TRBV3-1 (or the pseudogene TRBV3-2) and TRBJ2-2; maybe TRBD2 (6 bases). V was shortened by 0 bases and J by 0 bases, with 23 bases between the two germline ends. The length of the CDR3 is 21 residues. Looked up from germline, CDR1 is LGHDT and CDR2 is YNNKEL (reference sequence). CDR3 nucleotides: TGTGCCAGCAGCCAAGAGTCGACCACCGTCCAAGCGGGCGCGAACACCGGGGAGCTGTTTTTT. The encoded protein is CASSQESTTVQAGANTGELFF.

This clone has just one count. The chain couples TRBV7-8 to TRBJ1-6; D may be TRBD1 (5 bases). The CDR3 consists of 15 residues. The V and J ends lost 2 bases and 9 bases respectively, with 14 bases between them. Per the germline V gene, CDR1 is SGHVS and CDR2 is FQNEAQ. Here the CDR3 reads CASSLSVGEGSPLHF. The CDR3 region has the DNA TGTGCCAGCAGCTTAAGTGTAGGGGAAGGTTCACCCCTCCACTTT.

The chain carries TRBV7-6 and TRBJ2-2; 10 nucleotides line up with TRBD2. Unmatched junction bases numbered 7, after V lost 8 bases and J lost 7 bases. This CDR3 region has 14 residues. CDR1 and CDR2 (germline): SGHVS, FNYEAQ. CDR3 sequence: CASSLAGEGGELFF. As DNA, the CDR3 is TGTGCCAGCTCCCTAGCGGGAGAGGGCGGGGAGCTGTTTTTT.

The chain links TRBV5-4 to TRBJ1-6, with D perhaps matching TRBD1 (6 bases). V was pared by 1 base and J by 10 bases, with 18 bases between. This CDR3 comprises 16 residues. Germline CDR1 is SGHNT and CDR2 is YYREEE (reference sequence). The CDR3 sequence is CASSLRWDIGGSPLHF. For the CDR3, the DNA is TGTGCCAGCAGCTTGAGATGGGACATCGGTGGATCACCCCTCCACTTT.

In its sample, this clone was seen a few times. The chain employs TRBV5-3 and TRBJ1-2; no clear D gene. TRBV5-3 carries the ORF label, with uncertain function. V lost 0 bases and J 5 bases, leaving 14 bases between the germline ends. The CDR3 has 15 residues. CDR3 residues: CARSLVASRTYGYTF. The DNA for the CDR3 is TGTGCCAGAAGCTTGGTGGCCTCTAGAACATATGGCTACACCTTC.

The chain uses TRBV2 and TRBJ2-1, with D perhaps matching TRBD1 (5 bases). The CDR3 is made up of 14 amino acids. Germline V gives CDR1 SNHLY, CDR2 FYNNEI. V dropped 7 bases and J dropped 10 bases, with 20 bases sitting between them. The CDR3 reads CASTKDVGRAEQFF. CDR3 DNA: TGTGCCAGCACCAAAGACGTAGGCAGGGCCGAGCAGTTCTTC.

The chain links TRBV2 to TRBJ2-3; TRBD2 agrees at 15 bases. This CDR3 contains 18 residues. Per the germline V gene, CDR1 is SNHLY and CDR2 is FYNNEI. Germline trimming cut 7 bases from V and 3 bases from J; bases unmatched to any gene: 11. CDR3 bases: TGTGCCAGCATTTCCGGACTAGCGGGAGGGATAACTACAGATACGCAGTATTTT. The encoded protein is CASISGLAGGITTDTQYF.

The gene calls are TRBV5-1 and TRBJ2-3; 11 bases agree with TRBD2. The CDR3 has 16 residues. Germline assignment: CDR1 SGHRS and CDR2 YFSETQ. J gave up 2 bases and V 5 bases, and 7 bases lay outside the gene matches. The CDR3 DNA reads TGCGCCAGCAGAAGAACTAGCGGGAGTTACACAGATACGCAGTATTTT. Protein: CASRRTSGSYTDTQYF.

The genes are TRBV27 and TRBJ2-3; 8 bases agree with TRBD1. In germline, CDR1 is MNHEY, CDR2 SMNVEV (reference sequence). V lost 7 bases, J lost 1 base, and 7 bases stayed unmatched. There are 15 residues in the CDR3. The CDR3 reads CASTRDRSGTDTQYF. The CDR3 bases are TGTGCCAGCACCCGGGACAGGTCAGGCACAGATACGCAGTATTTT.

The rearrangement uses TRBV6-5 and TRBJ1-6, with D possibly matching TRBD1 (6 bases). Germline V gene lookup returns CDR1 MNHEY and CDR2 SVGAGI. CDR3 length: 16 amino acids. The germline V and J ends were trimmed by 2 bases and 6 bases, with 14 bases remaining between them. This chain's CDR3 is CASSYEGTDSNSPLHF. DNA of the CDR3: TGTGCCAGCAGTTACGAAGGGACGGACAGTAATTCACCCCTCCACTTT.

V gene TRBV13 combines with J gene TRBJ2-3; D gene unclear. The CDR3 loop spans 12 amino acids. Trimming cost V 3 bases and J 5 bases, with 6 bases left between them. Germline CDR1 reads PRHDT; CDR2 reads FYEKMQ (reference sequence). For the CDR3, the DNA is TGTGCCAGCAGCTTGAGGTTAGATACGCAGTATTTT. This gives the protein CASSLRLDTQYF. The whole variable domain, remainder taken from reference TRBV13 and TRBJ2-3, is AAGVIQSPRHLIKEKRETATLKCYPIPRHDTVYWYQQGPGQDPQFLISFYEKMQSDKGSIPDRFSAQQFSDYHSELNMSSLELGDSALYFCASSLRLDTQYFGPGTRLTVL.

The chain employs TRBV10-3 and TRBJ1-4, with 7 positions matching TRBD1. The CDR3 is made up of 13 amino acids. Germline CDR1 is ENHRY and CDR2 is SYGVKD. V lost 6 bases, J lost 5 bases, and 3 bases stayed unmatched. CDR3 sequence reads: CAIRAGGNEKLFF. CDR3 in DNA: TGTGCCATCAGGGCAGGGGGGAATGAAAAACTGTTTTTT.

J is TRBJ2-4 and V is TRBV2; D uncertain. CDR1 is SNHLY, CDR2 FYNNEI, per germline. The CDR3 extends over 13 amino acids. V lost 3 bases and J 6 bases, leaving 9 bases between the germline ends. The CDR3 coding sequence is TGTGCCAGCAGTGAGGAGCTAATAAACATTCAGTACTTC. Its protein is CASSEELINIQYF.

The V gene is TRBV25-1, the J gene TRBJ2-2; possible D gene TRBD2, 5 bases. V was shortened by 8 bases and J by 0 bases, with 13 bases between the two germline ends. The CDR3 loop spans 15 amino acids. CDR1 and CDR2 (germline): MGHDK, SYGVNS. The CDR3 spells CASSHLASNTGELFF. In nucleotides, the CDR3 is TGTGCCAGCTCCCACTTAGCGTCGAACACCGGGGAGCTGTTTTTT.

The CDR3 coding sequence is TGTGCCAGCAGCCAGGACAGGGGAACTAATGAAAAACTGTTTTTT. It encodes CASSQDRGTNEKLFF. The chain combines TRBV4-2 with TRBJ1-4; 9 bases align to TRBD1. CDR3 length: 15 residues. Germline V lookup: CDR1 LGHNA, CDR2 YNFKEQ. With 3 bases clipped from V and 1 base from J, the junction kept 0 bases outside the gene matches.

This clone was recorded a few times. This chain links TRBV28 with TRBJ1-2; 9 positions agree with TRBD1. V lost 5 bases and J lost 4; bases outside the gene matches: 8. In germline, CDR1 is MDHEN, CDR2 SYDVKM. The length of the CDR3 is 15 residues. CDR3 coding DNA: TGTGCCAGCAGTCCAGACAGGGGGGCCCTCTATGGCTACACCTTC. Its protein is CASSPDRGALYGYTF.

V gene TRBV3-1 (or the pseudogene TRBV3-2) combines with J gene TRBJ1-4, with D possibly matching TRBD1 (5 bases). Looked up from germline, CDR1 is LGHDT and CDR2 is YNNKEL (reference sequence). The CDR3 sequence is 16 residues long. V shed 4 bases and J shed 0 bases, with 12 bases lying between them. The CDR3 sequence is CASSPRTQSTNEKLFF. The CDR3 DNA is TGTGCCAGCAGCCCGAGGACACAATCAACTAATGAAAAACTGTTTTTT.

The chain links TRBV7-9 to TRBJ1-2; 9 positions agree with TRBD1. CDR1 and CDR2 from the germline V gene are SEHNR and FQNEAQ (reference sequence). The CDR3 runs 15 residues. V trimming: 6 bases; J trimming: 4 bases; junction bases outside the gene matches: 9. The CDR3 here is CASSDPGQGSYGYTF. The CDR3 bases are TGTGCCAGCAGTGATCCGGGACAGGGTAGCTATGGCTACACCTTC.

The rearrangement joins TRBV18 to TRBJ1-6; maybe TRBD1 (5 bases). Trimming left V 0 bases short and J 0 bases short, with 12 bases between. Germline V lookup: CDR1 KGHSH, CDR2 LQKENI. The CDR3 spans 18 residues. CDR3 amino acids: CASSPPGGKSSYNSPLHF. CDR3 DNA sequence: TGTGCCAGCTCACCACCGGGGGGGAAGAGCTCCTATAATTCACCCCTCCACTTT.

This chain connects TRBV18 to TRBJ2-7; perhaps TRBD1 as D (6 bases). V was pared by 3 bases and J by 0 bases, with 15 bases between. Germline lookup yields CDR1 KGHSH and CDR2 LQKENI. CDR3 length: 16 residues. CDR3 protein: CASSPNRVVGSYEQYF. Here the CDR3 DNA reads TGTGCCAGCTCACCCAACAGGGTCGTAGGCTCCTACGAGCAGTACTTC.

The chain carries TRBV7-2 and TRBJ1-1, with a tentative D call TRBD1 (5 bases). In germline, CDR1 is SGHTA, CDR2 FQGNSA. The CDR3 loop spans 18 amino acids. V shed 4 bases and J shed 5 bases, with 26 bases lying between them. CDR3 loop: CASSSGRPGTGAGTEAFF. DNA of the CDR3: TGTGCCAGCAGCTCCGGAAGGCCGGGGACGGGAGCAGGTACTGAAGCTTTCTTT.

The V gene is TRBV4-1, the J gene TRBJ1-5; a possible D gene is TRBD1 (6 bases). V was shortened by 4 bases and J by 3 bases, with 10 bases between the two germline ends. Germline CDR1 is MGHRA and CDR2 is YSYEKL. The CDR3 is 14 amino acids. CDR3 DNA: TGCGCCAGCAGCCTACAGGGCTTCAATCAGCCCCAGCATTTT. It codes for CASSLQGFNQPQHF.

The genes are TRBV9 and TRBJ1-2; D may be TRBD1 (6 bases). Germline CDR1 and CDR2: SGDLS and YYNGEE. CDR3 length: 15 residues. Trimming cost V 0 bases and J 2 bases, with 11 bases left between them. The CDR3 protein is CASSVGPGQNYGYTF. The CDR3 nucleotides read TGTGCCAGCAGCGTAGGTCCAGGACAGAACTATGGCTACACCTTC.

The chain combines TRBV21-1 with TRBJ2-7; the listed D gene, TRBD1, was not tested against the DNA. TRBV21-1 is a listed pseudogene. The CDR3 is 23 residues long. The CDR3 nucleotides are TGTGCCAGCAGCAAAGTGTGGGACACTATCACACTCCTCGGAAACAACGCCGACTACGAGCAGTACTTC. This gives the protein CASSKVWDTITLLGNNADYEQYF.

The J gene is TRBJ2-7, the V gene TRBV7-8; D is possibly TRBD1 (6 bases). This CDR3 is 14 amino acids long. V shed 6 bases and J shed 3 bases, with 15 bases lying between them. In germline, CDR1 is SGHVS, CDR2 FQNEAQ. DNA of the CDR3: TGTGCCAGCAGTCATGGTGGGGGCGACTACGAGCAGTACTTC. This translates into CASSHGGGDYEQYF.

This chain joins TRBV19 and TRBJ2-3, with unresolved D. This CDR3 is 14 amino acids long. Germline V lookup: CDR1 LNHDA, CDR2 SQIVND (reference sequence). The V end was cut by 3 bases, the J end by 8 bases, with 15 bases between. CDR3 in amino acids: CASSIQLPSGTQYF. CDR3 DNA: TGTGCCAGTAGTATTCAGCTTCCTAGTGGTACGCAGTATTTT.